This T cell receptor beta chain derives from a study of blood T cell repertoires in COVID-19. There are a few counts of this clone. Germline V lookup: CDR1 LNHDA, CDR2 SQIVND (reference sequence). CDR3 size: 16 residues. V was pared by 4 bases and J by 5 bases, with 9 bases of the junction left unmatched. Only in-frame clones appear in the TCRdb table, and some are missing; sequencing was by immunoSEQ multiplex PCR. The sample holds approximately 290,000 clones; about 80% are singletons and the top ten take approximately 14%. Enrolled during active infection, Seattle patients were then followed longitudinally.

Sequencing was done on a sample of peripheral blood. The V gene is TRBV19, the J gene TRBJ1-3; TRBD1 agrees at 9 bases. The sequence was obtained from a person aged 70 to 85 with COVID-19, enrolled during active disease. The DNA for the CDR3 is TGTGCCAGTAGTACCGCTGGGACAGGGAAGCGAAACACCATATATTTT. Its translation: CASSTAGTGKRNTIYF. Drawing the rest from reference TRBV19 and TRBJ1-3, the complete variable domain is DGGITQSPKYLFRKEGQNVTLSCEQNLNHDAMYWYRQDPGQGLRLIYYSQIVNDFQKGDIAEGYSVSREKKESFPLTVTSAQKNPTAFYLCASSTAGTGKRNTIYFGEGSWLTVV.